This TCR beta chain is from a study of radiotherapy plus CTLA-4 blockade in lung cancer. Method: immunoSEQ multiplex PCR; TCRdb's copy keeps in-frame clones and lacks some. Of about 98,000 clones listed, roughly four fifths are singletons. The CDR3 spans 14 residues. V shed 1 base and J shed 3 bases, with 9 bases lying between them. Germline V gene sequence: CDR1 SGHTA, CDR2 FQGNSA. The sample here was peripheral blood, taken from a patient treated with radiotherapy plus ipilimumab. This clonotype originated in a human donor with non-small cell lung cancer who had a partial response to radiotherapy plus ipilimumab. The rearrangement links TRBV7-2 to TRBJ1-1; D is unresolved. The CDR3 bases are TGTGCCAGCAGCTTAGATGGAGCCTACACTGAAGCTTTCTTT. It encodes CASSLDGAYTEAFF. The full variable domain, with the rest looked up from reference TRBV7-2 and TRBJ1-1, is GAGVSQSPSNKVTEKGKDVELRCDPISGHTALYWYRQSLGQGLEFLIYFQGNSAPDKSGLPSDRFSAERTGGSVSTLTIQRTQQEDSAVYLCASSLDGAYTEAFFGQGTRLTVV.